This TCR beta chain was sequenced during a study of T cells in Graves' hyperthyroidism and ophthalmopathy. RNA transcripts gave rise to amplified TCR beta CDR3 regions. The HTBI primer set drove a first-round RT-PCR of the TCR CDR3. One entry per CDR3 protein results from TCRdb running MiXCR on the multiplex PCR reads. The sample includes more than 550,000 distinct CDR3 sequences, approximately 18% of them seen just once. A note on this clonotype: As yet, its antigen is unknown.

General study points: Stable hyperthyroidism was told apart from ophthalmopathy by a model built on 13 V-J features.

Input material: blood. The TCR was taken from a woman in her forties or fifties with Graves' hyperthyroidism that later progressed to Graves' ophthalmopathy.

This CDR3 is CSVVGTSGRWGTDTQYF. Here the CDR3 DNA reads TGCAGCGTTGTCGGGACTAGCGGGAGATGGGGCACAGATACGCAGTATTTT. The chain is built from TRBV29-1 and TRBJ2-3, with 14 bases lining up with TRBD2. Germline V gene sequence: CDR1 SQVTM, CDR2 ANQGSEA. V dropped 4 bases and J dropped 1; count of bases not matched to a gene: 7. The CDR3 is 17 amino acids.